The rows below give T cell receptor beta chains drawn from one sample of a study of cytomegalovirus exposure and HLA in healthy donors. The assay was immunoSEQ multiplex PCR, and TCRdb's table has in-frame clones only and misses some. The sample shows 150,000 to 200,000 clones, 80% of them seen only once. The sample consisted of PBMCs. These receptors were taken from a man aged 25 to 40 in good health and CMV-seropositive. The CDR3 runs from the conserved cysteine through the conserved F or W. The D gene is left open where the match is weak. Not every row has a clone size; where given, it reads once, few, many or a size class.

-,-,TRBJ1-1,TRBV7-8,TGTGCCAGCAGCCAGGGCGGGGGTGACGAGATGAACACTGAAGCTTTCTTT,CASSQGGGDEMNTEAFF
TRBD2,-,TRBJ2-7,TRBV5-5,TGTGCCAGCAGCCGTACTAGCGGGGGCTCCTACGAGCAGTACTTC,CASSRTSGGSYEQYF
-,-,TRBJ2-1,TRBV6-6,TGTGCCAGCAGCCCGGCGGATCGGCAGTTCTTC,CASSPADRQFF
-,-,TRBJ2-7,TRBV21-1,TGTGCCAGCAACCACCCATACAGAATTCTGGGGGCCGCATCCTACGAGCAGTACTTC,CASNHPYRILGAASYEQYF
TRBD2,-,TRBJ2-3,TRBV10-1,TGCGCCAGCAGTGTTCTAGCGGGGGGCACAGATACGCAGTATTTT,CASSVLAGGTDTQYF
TRBD2,-,TRBJ2-5,TRBV5-6,TGTGCCAGCAGCTTGAAAGCCGGGACTAGCGGGGGGGCTGAGACCCAGTACTTC,CASSLKAGTSGGAETQYF
TRBD1,-,TRBJ1-4,TRBV28,TGTGCCAGCAGCTACCCCCCGGGACAGGGGGCGACTAATGAAAAACTGTTTTTT,CASSYPPGQGATNEKLFF
TRBD2,-,TRBJ2-3,TRBV9,TGTGCCAGCAGCGTTAGCGGGGGGGCCAGGACAGATACGCAGTATTTT,CASSVSGGARTDTQYF
TRBD1,-,TRBJ1-2,TRBV9,TGTGCCAGCAGCGTAGAGACAGGGGCGAGGGTTGGCTACACCTTC,CASSVETGARVGYTF
TRBD2,-,TRBJ2-1,TRBV5-1,TGCGCCAGCAGCTTGGATTCGGGAGGGATGGGTGAGCAGTTCTTC,CASSLDSGGMGEQFF
-,-,TRBJ1-3,TRBV25-1,TGTGCCAGCAGTGATCCGGACAGCTCTGGAAACACCATATATTTT,CASSDPDSSGNTIYF
-,-,TRBJ1-3,TRBV28,TGTGCCAGCATGGCAGGGCCTGGAAACACCATATATTTT,CASMAGPGNTIYF
TRBD2,once,TRBJ2-3,TRBV19,TGTGCCAGTAGTATAGGAGCGGGAGTGGCAGATACGCAGTATTTT,CASSIGAGVADTQYF
TRBD1,-,TRBJ2-5,TRBV4-3,TGCGCCAGCAGCCTCGGACAGGGTTGGGAGACCCAGTACTTC,CASSLGQGWETQYF